Shown below are 18 T cell receptor beta chains from a single sample sequenced in a study of blood T cell repertoires in COVID-19. Clones were read by immunoSEQ multiplex PCR, and TCRdb kept only the in-frame ones, dropping some. The top ten hold roughly 8.6% of the sample, which has a few hundred thousand clones, around 82% seen once. Sequencing was done on a sample of peripheral blood. All receptors derive from a human donor in a cohort sampled during active COVID-19.

The chain couples TRBV9 to TRBJ2-2, with 9 bases identical to TRBD1. V dropped 1 base and J dropped 12; count of bases not matched to a gene: 13. CDR3 length: 16 residues. Germline loops: CDR1 SGDLS, CDR2 YYNGEE. CDR3: CASSVRDRDPNSKLFF. For the CDR3, the DNA is TGTGCCAGCAGCGTACGGGACAGGGACCCTAATTCGAAGCTGTTTTTT.

The chain has TRBV10-3 and TRBJ1-2; 8 positions match TRBD1. The V gene's germline CDR1 is ENHRY and CDR2 SYGVKD. The V segment lost 4 bases and the J segment 6 bases; nucleotides outside the gene matches: 7. This CDR3 has 14 residues. CDR3 in amino acids: CAISVLTGVNGYTF. The CDR3 region has the DNA TGTGCCATCAGTGTACTGACAGGGGTAAATGGCTACACCTTC.

This clone has only a few counts. The rearrangement links TRBV19 to TRBJ1-5, with a tentative D call TRBD1 (6 bases). Germline V gives CDR1 LNHDA, CDR2 SQIVND (reference sequence). CDR3 size: 16 residues. Trimming pared 7 bases from V and 6 bases from J, leaving 22 bases between. The CDR3 protein is CASKSRAGLGGQPQHF. As DNA, the CDR3 is TGTGCCAGTAAATCGAGAGCAGGACTAGGGGGTCAGCCCCAGCATTTT.

This clone has ten or more counts. CDR3 amino acids: CASSQGQGDTGELFF. The CDR3 bases are TGTGCCAGCAGCCAAGGACAGGGGGACACCGGGGAGCTGTTTTTT. The V gene is TRBV4-2, the J gene TRBJ2-2; 9 nucleotides line up with TRBD1. The CDR3 has 15 residues. V gave up 1 base and J gave up 3 bases; unmatched junction bases: 0. The germline gives CDR1 LGHNA, CDR2 YNFKEQ.

This clone was seen only a few times. This sample also contains other DNA sequences that code for the same CDR3. The CDR3 DNA sequence: TGTGCCAGTAGTCCGGACAGAGCCTACGAGCAGTACTTC. Translated, it gives CASSPDRAYEQYF. The chain links TRBV19 to TRBJ2-7; perhaps TRBD1 as D (6 bases). Germline V CDR1 and CDR2: LNHDA, SQIVND (reference sequence). V lost 5 bases and J 2 bases, leaving 10 bases between the germline ends. CDR3 size: 13 residues. Full variable domain (missing parts from reference TRBV19 and TRBJ2-7): DGGITQSPKYLFRKEGQNVTLSCEQNLNHDAMYWYRQDPGQGLRLIYYSQIVNDFQKGDIAEGYSVSREKKESFPLTVTSAQKNPTAFYLCASSPDRAYEQYFGPGTRLTVT.

The chain employs TRBV9 and TRBJ2-1; D uncertain. CDR1 and CDR2 from the germline V gene are SGDLS and YYNGEE. The CDR3 is made up of 14 amino acids. Trimming took 0 bases from V and 6 from J, leaving 10 bases between them. The CDR3 is CASSVDPSPNEQFF. The CDR3 DNA reads as TGTGCCAGCAGCGTAGATCCTTCCCCCAATGAGCAGTTCTTC.

V and J are TRBV6-5 and TRBJ2-5; D possibly corresponds to TRBD2 (6 bases). Trimming shortened V by 3 bases and J by 1 base, and 15 bases separated the two germline ends. This CDR3 has 16 residues. The germline V gene has CDR1 MNHEY and CDR2 SVGAGI. CDR3 coding DNA: TGTGCCAGCAGTTATGGGGCGGGCGGGACCCAAGAGACCCAGTACTTC. This translates into CASSYGAGGTQETQYF.

The chain links TRBV5-1 to TRBJ2-7; TRBD2 matches 7 bases. The CDR3 sequence is 15 residues long. The germline V gene has CDR1 SGHRS and CDR2 YFSETQ. V was pared by 4 bases and J by 6 bases, with 13 bases of the junction left unmatched. CDR3 in amino acids: CASSPWGGEESEQYF. The CDR3 DNA sequence: TGCGCCAGCAGCCCCTGGGGGGGAGAGGAGAGCGAGCAGTACTTC.

The chain combines TRBV5-6 with TRBJ1-2; 9 nucleotides agree with TRBD1. CDR1 and CDR2 from the germline V gene are SGHDT and YYEEEE. The CDR3 extends over 16 amino acids. V was clipped by 0 bases and J by 1 base; unmatched bases: 4. Written as DNA, the CDR3 is TGTGCCAGCAGCTTGGACAGGGGGCAACGTAACTATGGCTACACCTTC. Its translation is CASSLDRGQRNYGYTF.

This clone has at least ten counts. The chain combines TRBV7-2 with TRBJ2-7, with D perhaps matching TRBD2 (5 bases). The CDR3 extends over 14 amino acids. With 5 bases removed from V and 4 bases from J, the gap between germline ends came to 15 bases. Germline CDR1 reads SGHTA; CDR2 reads FQGNSA. The CDR3 DNA follows: TGTGCCAGCAGCCCAATCGGACGAGGGTACGAGCAGTACTTC. Translating it yields CASSPIGRGYEQYF.

This sequence joins TRBV19 and TRBJ2-7, with 13 bases fitting TRBD2. V was clipped by 4 bases and J by 4 bases; unmatched bases: 7. The CDR3 spans 16 residues. From germline, CDR1 is LNHDA and CDR2 SQIVND (reference sequence). The CDR3 here is CASSKGLAGSPYEQYF. Written as DNA, the CDR3 is TGTGCCAGTAGTAAGGGACTAGCGGGGAGTCCGTACGAGCAGTACTTC.

The chain employs TRBV19 and TRBJ2-7; 7 nucleotides align to TRBD1. Germline CDR1 and CDR2: LNHDA and SQIVND (reference sequence). Unmatched junction bases numbered 8, after V lost 6 bases and J lost 0 bases. The CDR3 extends over 15 amino acids. The CDR3 reads CASSISGGPSYEQYF. Here the CDR3 DNA reads TGTGCCAGTAGCATCTCAGGGGGACCCTCCTACGAGCAGTACTTC.

J is TRBJ2-2 and V is TRBV10-3; 11 positions agree with TRBD2. With 6 bases clipped from V and 4 bases from J, the junction kept 7 bases outside the gene matches. From germline, CDR1 is ENHRY and CDR2 SYGVKD. CDR3 length: 16 residues. Written as DNA, the CDR3 is TGTGCCATCAGCCCCGCTAGCGGGGGGACCACCGGGGAGCTGTTTTTT. Amino acids: CAISPASGGTTGELFF.

The CDR3 DNA follows: TGTGCCAGCAGCTTAGTCCTAGGGGGTTCCGAAGCTTTCTTT. Protein product: CASSLVLGGSEAFF. The rearrangement joins TRBV7-8 to TRBJ1-1, with TRBD1 as a possible D gene (6 bases). This CDR3 contains 14 residues. Trimming pared 1 base from V and 8 bases from J, leaving 14 bases between. Germline loops: CDR1 SGHVS, CDR2 FQNEAQ.

The chain uses TRBV4-2 and TRBJ2-2, with D possibly being TRBD2 (7 bases). V lost 3 bases and J 5 bases, leaving 13 bases between the germline ends. The CDR3 loop spans 15 amino acids. The germline gives CDR1 LGHNA, CDR2 YNFKEQ. CDR3 bases: TGTGCCAGCAGCCAGGAGGGGGGGAGAACCGGGGAGCTGTTTTTT. Its translation is CASSQEGGRTGELFF.

In DNA, the CDR3 is TGTGCCAGCTCCCTGGGGGCTAACAACAATGAGCAGTTCTTC. This gives the protein CASSLGANNNEQFF. This chain links TRBV7-2 with TRBJ2-1, with D possibly TRBD1 on 6 matching bases. CDR3 length: 14 residues. The germline V gene has CDR1 SGHTA and CDR2 FQGNSA. Trimming removed 8 bases from V and 5 bases from J, with 16 bases in between.

J is TRBJ2-1 and V is TRBV5-4; the match to TRBD1 covers 9 bases. Trimming removed 0 bases from V and 4 bases from J; junction bases left unmatched: 5. The CDR3 extends over 16 amino acids. CDR1 and CDR2 from the germline V gene are SGHNT and YYREEE (reference sequence). CDR3 nucleotide sequence: TGTGCCAGCAGCTTGGCCAAGACAGGGGGGTACAATGAGCAGTTCTTC. As protein: CASSLAKTGGYNEQFF.

The V gene is TRBV27, the J gene TRBJ1-6; 7 nucleotides align to TRBD1. V shed 5 bases, J shed 8 bases, and the junction held 3 bases outside the gene matches. The length of the CDR3 is 13 residues. The germline V gene has CDR1 MNHEY and CDR2 SMNVEV (reference sequence). CDR3 loop: CASSRQGYSPLHF. CDR3 sequence (DNA): TGTGCCAGCAGTAGACAGGGTTATTCACCCCTCCACTTT.